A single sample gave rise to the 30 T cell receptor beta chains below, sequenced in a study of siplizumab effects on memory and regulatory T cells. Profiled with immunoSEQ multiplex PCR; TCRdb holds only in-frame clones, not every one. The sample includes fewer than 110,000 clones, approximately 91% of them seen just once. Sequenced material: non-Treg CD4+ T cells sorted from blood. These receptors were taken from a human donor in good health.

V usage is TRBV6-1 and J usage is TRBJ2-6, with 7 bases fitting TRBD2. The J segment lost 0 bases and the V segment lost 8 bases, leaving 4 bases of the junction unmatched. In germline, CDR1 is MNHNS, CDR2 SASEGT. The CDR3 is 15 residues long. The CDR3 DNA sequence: TGTGCCAGCGGGGAGGGCTACTCTGGGGCCAACGTCCTGACTTTC. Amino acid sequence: CASGEGYSGANVLTF.

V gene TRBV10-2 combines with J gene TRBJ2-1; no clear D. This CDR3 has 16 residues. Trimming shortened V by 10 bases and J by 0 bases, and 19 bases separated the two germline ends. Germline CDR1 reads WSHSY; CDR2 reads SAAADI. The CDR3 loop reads CAKWAEAKTSYNEQFF. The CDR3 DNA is TGCGCCAAGTGGGCGGAAGCGAAAACCTCCTACAATGAGCAGTTCTTC.

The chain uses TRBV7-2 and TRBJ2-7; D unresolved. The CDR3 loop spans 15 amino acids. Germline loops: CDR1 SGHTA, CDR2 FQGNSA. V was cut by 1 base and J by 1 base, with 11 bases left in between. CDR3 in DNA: TGTGCCAGCAGCTTAGACAGCTCGGAGTCCTACGAGCAGTACTTC. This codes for CASSLDSSESYEQYF.

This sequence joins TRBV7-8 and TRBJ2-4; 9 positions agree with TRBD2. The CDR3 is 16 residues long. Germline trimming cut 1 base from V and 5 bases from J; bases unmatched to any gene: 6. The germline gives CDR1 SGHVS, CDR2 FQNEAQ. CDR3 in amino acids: CASSLVAGGPQNIQYF. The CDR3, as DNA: TGTGCCAGCAGCTTAGTGGCGGGAGGGCCACAAAACATTCAGTACTTC.

The CDR3 coding sequence is TGTGCCTGGAGTTGGGGGAGCGACGGTCAGCCCCAGCATTTT. Encoded protein: CAWSWGSDGQPQHF. This chain connects TRBV30 to TRBJ1-5, with D perhaps TRBD1 (5 bases). This CDR3 has 14 residues. Trimming cost V 2 bases and J 6 bases, with 14 bases left between them. Germline CDR1 GTSNPN, CDR2 SVGIG (reference sequence).

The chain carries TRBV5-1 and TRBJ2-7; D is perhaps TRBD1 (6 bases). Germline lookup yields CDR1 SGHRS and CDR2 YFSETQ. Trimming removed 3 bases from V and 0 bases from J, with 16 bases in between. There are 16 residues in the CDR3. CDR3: CASSSGTPSVSYEQYF. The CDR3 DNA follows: TGCGCCAGCAGCTCCGGGACACCGTCTGTCTCCTACGAGCAGTACTTC.

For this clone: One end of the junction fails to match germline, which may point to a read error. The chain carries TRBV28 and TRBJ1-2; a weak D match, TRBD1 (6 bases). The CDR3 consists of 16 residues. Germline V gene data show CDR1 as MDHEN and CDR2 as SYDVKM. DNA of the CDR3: TGTGCCAGCAGTTCAGGGGTCCCCCCTACCACCTATGACTACACCTTC. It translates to CASSSGVPPTTYDYTF.

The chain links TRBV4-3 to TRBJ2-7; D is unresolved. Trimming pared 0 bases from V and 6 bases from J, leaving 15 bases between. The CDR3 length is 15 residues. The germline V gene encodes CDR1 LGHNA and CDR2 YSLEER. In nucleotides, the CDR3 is TGCGCCAGCAGCCAAGAACCCGCTCACGGGCTCGAGCAGTACTTC. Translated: CASSQEPAHGLEQYF.

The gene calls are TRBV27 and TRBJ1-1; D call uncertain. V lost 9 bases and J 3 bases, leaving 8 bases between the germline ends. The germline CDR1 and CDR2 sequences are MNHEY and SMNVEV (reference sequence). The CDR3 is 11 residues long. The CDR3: CASLGYTEAFF. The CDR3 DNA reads TGTGCCAGTCTCGGGTACACTGAAGCTTTCTTT.

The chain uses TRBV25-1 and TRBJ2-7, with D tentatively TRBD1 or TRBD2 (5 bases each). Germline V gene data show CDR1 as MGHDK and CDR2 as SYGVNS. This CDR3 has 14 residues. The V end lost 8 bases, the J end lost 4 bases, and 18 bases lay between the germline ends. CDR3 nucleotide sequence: TGTGCCAGCGGGACCCTTACCGGACGGTACGAGCAGTACTTC. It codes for CASGTLTGRYEQYF.

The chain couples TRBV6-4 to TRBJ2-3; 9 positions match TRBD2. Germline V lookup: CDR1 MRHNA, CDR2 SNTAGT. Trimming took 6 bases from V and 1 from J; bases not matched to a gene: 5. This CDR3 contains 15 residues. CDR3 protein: CASSPSGVRTDTQYF. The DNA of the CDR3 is TGTGCCAGCAGCCCTAGCGGGGTTCGCACAGATACGCAGTATTTT.

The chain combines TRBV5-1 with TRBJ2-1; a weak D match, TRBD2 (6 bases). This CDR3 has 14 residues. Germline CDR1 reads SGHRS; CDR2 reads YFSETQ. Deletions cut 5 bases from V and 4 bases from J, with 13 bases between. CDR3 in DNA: TGCGCCAGCAGTTATGGGACTGAGTACAATGAGCAGTTCTTC. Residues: CASSYGTEYNEQFF.

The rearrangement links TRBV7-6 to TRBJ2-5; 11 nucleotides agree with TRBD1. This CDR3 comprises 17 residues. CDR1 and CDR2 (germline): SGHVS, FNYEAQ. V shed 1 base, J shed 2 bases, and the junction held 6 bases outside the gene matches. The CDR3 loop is CASSLGTGGSGQETQYF. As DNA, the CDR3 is TGTGCCAGCAGCTTAGGGACAGGGGGCAGTGGGCAAGAGACCCAGTACTTC. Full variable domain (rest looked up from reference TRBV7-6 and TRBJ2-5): GAGVSQSPRYKVTKRGQDVALRCDPISGHVSLYWYRQALGQGPEFLTYFNYEAQQDKSGLPNDRFSAERPEGSISTLTIQRTEQRDSAMYRCASSLGTGGSGQETQYFGPGTRLLVL.

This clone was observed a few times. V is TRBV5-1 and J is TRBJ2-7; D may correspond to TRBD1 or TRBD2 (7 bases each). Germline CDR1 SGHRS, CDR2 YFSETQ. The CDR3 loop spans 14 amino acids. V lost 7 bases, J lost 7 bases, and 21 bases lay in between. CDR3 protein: CASATWGRGLEQYF. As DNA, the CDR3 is TGCGCCAGCGCTACCTGGGGGAGGGGGCTTGAGCAGTACTTC. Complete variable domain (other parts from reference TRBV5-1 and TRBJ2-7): KAGVTQTPRYLIKTRGQQVTLSCSPISGHRSVSWYQQTPGQGLQFLFEYFSETQRNKGNFPGRFSGRQFSNSRSEMNVSTLELGDSALYLCASATWGRGLEQYFGPGTRLTVT.

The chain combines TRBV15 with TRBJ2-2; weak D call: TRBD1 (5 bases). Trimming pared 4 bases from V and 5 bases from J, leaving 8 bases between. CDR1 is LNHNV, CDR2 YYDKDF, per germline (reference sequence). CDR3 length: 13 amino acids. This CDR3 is CATSTGRTGELFF. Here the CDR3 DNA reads TGTGCCACCAGCACAGGGCGAACCGGGGAGCTGTTTTTT.

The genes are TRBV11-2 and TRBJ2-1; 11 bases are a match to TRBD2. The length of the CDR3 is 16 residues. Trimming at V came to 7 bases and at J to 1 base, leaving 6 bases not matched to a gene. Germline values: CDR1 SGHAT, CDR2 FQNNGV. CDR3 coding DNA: TGTGCCAGCACCCGTACTAGCGGGAGTTCCTACAATGAGCAGTTCTTC. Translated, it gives CASTRTSGSSYNEQFF.

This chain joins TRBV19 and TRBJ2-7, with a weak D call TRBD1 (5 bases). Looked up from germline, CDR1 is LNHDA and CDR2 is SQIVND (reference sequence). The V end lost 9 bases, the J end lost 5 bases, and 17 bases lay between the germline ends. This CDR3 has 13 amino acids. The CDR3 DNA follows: TGTGCCAGCATAGACAGCCTTTACCACGAGCAGTACTTC. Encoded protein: CASIDSLYHEQYF.

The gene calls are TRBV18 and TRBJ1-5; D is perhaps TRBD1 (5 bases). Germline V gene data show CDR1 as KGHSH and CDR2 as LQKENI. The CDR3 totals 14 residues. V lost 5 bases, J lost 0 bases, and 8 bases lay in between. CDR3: CASSATGSNQPQHF. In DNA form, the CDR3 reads TGTGCCAGCTCAGCAACAGGTAGCAATCAGCCCCAGCATTTT.

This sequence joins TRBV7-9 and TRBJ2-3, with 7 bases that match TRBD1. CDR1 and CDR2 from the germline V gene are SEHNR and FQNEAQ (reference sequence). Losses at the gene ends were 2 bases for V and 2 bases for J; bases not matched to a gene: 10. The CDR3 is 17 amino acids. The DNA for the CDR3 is TGTGCCAGCAGCTTAAGGCCGGGACAGAGCTCCACAGATACGCAGTATTTT. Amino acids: CASSLRPGQSSTDTQYF.

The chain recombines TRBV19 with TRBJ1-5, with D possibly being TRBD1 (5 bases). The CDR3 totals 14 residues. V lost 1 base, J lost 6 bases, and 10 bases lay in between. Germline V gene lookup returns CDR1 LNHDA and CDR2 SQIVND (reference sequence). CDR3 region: CASSIGRGGQPQHF. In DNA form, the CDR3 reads TGTGCCAGTAGTATAGGGAGGGGAGGTCAGCCCCAGCATTTT.

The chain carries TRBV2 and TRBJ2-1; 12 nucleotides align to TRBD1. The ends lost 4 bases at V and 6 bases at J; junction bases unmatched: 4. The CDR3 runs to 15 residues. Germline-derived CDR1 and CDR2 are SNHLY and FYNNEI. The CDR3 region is CASSAGQGARNEQFF. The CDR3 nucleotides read TGTGCCAGCAGTGCGGGACAGGGGGCCCGCAATGAGCAGTTCTTC.

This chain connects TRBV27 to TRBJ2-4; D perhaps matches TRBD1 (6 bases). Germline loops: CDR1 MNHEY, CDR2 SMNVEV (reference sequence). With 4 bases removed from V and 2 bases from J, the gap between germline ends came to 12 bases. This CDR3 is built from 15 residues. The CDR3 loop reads CASSSRGHTKNIQYF. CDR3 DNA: TGTGCCAGCAGTTCAAGGGGACACACCAAAAACATTCAGTACTTC.

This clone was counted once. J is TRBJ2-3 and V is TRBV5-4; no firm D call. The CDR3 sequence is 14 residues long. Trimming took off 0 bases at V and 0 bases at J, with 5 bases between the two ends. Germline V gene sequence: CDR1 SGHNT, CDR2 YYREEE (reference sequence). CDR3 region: CASSLAGSTDTQYF. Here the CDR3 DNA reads TGTGCCAGCAGCTTGGCCGGGAGCACAGATACGCAGTATTTT.

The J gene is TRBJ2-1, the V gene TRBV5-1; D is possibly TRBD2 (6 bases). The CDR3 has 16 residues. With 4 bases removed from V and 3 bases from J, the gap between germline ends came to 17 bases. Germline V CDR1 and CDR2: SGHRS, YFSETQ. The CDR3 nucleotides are TGCGCCAGCAGCATCCGGGGCGAGCGGGTCTACAATGAGCAGTTCTTC. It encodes CASSIRGERVYNEQFF.

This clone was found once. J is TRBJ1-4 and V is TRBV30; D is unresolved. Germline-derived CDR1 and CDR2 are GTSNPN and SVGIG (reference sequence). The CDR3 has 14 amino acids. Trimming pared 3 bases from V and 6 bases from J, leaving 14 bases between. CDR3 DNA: TGTGCCTGGAGCCAATCCCGGGCGGATGAAAAACTGTTTTTT. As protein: CAWSQSRADEKLFF.

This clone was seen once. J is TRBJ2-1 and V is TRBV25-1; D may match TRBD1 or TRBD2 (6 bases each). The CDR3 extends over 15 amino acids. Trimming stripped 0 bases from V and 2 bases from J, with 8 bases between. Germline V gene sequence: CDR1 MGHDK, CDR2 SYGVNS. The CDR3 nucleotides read TGTGCCAGCAGTGAATACGGGGGCCCCTACAATGAGCAGTTCTTC. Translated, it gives CASSEYGGPYNEQFF.

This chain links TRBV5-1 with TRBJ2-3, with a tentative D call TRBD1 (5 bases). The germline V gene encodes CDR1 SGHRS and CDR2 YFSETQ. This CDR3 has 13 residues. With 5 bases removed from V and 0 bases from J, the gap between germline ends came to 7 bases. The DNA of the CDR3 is TGCGCCAGCAGGACAGCTAGCACAGATACGCAGTATTTT. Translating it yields CASRTASTDTQYF.

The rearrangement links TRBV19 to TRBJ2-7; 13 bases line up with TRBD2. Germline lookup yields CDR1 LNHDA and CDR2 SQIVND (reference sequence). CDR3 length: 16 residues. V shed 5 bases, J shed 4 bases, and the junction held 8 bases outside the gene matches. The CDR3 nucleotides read TGTGCCAGTAGTGCCGGACTAGCGGGGGATCGATACGAGCAGTACTTC. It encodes CASSAGLAGDRYEQYF.

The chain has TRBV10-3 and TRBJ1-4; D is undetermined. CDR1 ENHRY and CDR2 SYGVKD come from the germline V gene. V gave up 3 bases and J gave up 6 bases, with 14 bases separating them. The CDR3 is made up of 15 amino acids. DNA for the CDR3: TGTGCCATCAGTGAAAGAGGGAACGTAGATGAAAAACTGTTTTTT. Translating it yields CAISERGNVDEKLFF.

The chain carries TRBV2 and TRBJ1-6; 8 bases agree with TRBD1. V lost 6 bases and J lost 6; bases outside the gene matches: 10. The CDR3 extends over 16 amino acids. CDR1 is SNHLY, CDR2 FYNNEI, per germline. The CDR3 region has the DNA TGTGCCAGCAGGGAAAACAGGGGGGTCGGTAATTCACCCCTCCACTTT. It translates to CASRENRGVGNSPLHF.